These 27 T cell receptor beta chains were all obtained from the same sample, sequenced in a study of tumor and adjacent non-tumor tissue in lung cancer. RNA was extracted from bulk tissue without any cell sorting. TCRbeta libraries were built with three rounds of nested PCR, modified from ARM-PCR. MiXCR, run by TCRdb on the multiplex PCR reads, gives a single entry per CDR3 protein. The sample shows 75,000 to 100,000 distinct CDR3 sequences, roughly 66% of them seen only once. Sequences were obtained from lung tumor tissue. These receptors were collected from a man aged 60-69 years with non-small cell lung cancer.

This clonotype was recorded once. Given the absence of the conserved phenylalanine or tryptophan at the CDR3 end, a read error is likely. This chain joins TRBV5-1 and TRBJ2-1, with 7 bases aligning to TRBD1. Germline loops: CDR1 SGHRS, CDR2 YFSETQ. The ends lost 2 bases at V and 11 bases at J; junction bases unmatched: 13. This CDR3 region has 15 residues. The CDR3 loop is CASSFGSGGRNKQFL. CDR3 nucleotides: TGCGCCAGCAGCTTTGGGTCAGGGGGACGGAATAAGCAGTTCTTA.

This clonotype occurred many times. The chain carries TRBV5-6 and TRBJ1-1; 7 positions match TRBD1. The CDR3 spans 17 residues. Per the germline V gene, CDR1 is SGHDT and CDR2 is YYEEEE. V shed 0 bases and J 0 bases; nucleotides not matched to a gene: 8. CDR3 region: CASSLVLGGQLNTEAFF. The CDR3, as DNA: TGTGCCAGCAGCTTGGTTTTAGGGGGACAGCTGAACACTGAAGCTTTCTTT.

With regard to this clonotype: A much larger clonotype is one base distant, so this may be a read error. The rearrangement joins TRBV5-1 to TRBJ1-4; the D is unclear. From germline, CDR1 is SGHRS and CDR2 YFSETQ. The CDR3 sequence is 14 residues long. The chain's CDR3 is CVSGLSGANEKLFF. CDR3 sequence (DNA): TGCGTCAGCGGTTTATCTGGGGCTAATGAAAAACTGTTTTTT.

The chain uses TRBV29-1 and TRBJ2-5; no clear D gene. Germline lookup yields CDR1 SQVTM and CDR2 ANQGSEA. This CDR3 is built from 12 residues. The DNA of the CDR3 is TGCATCACCGGACCCAGCTTAGAGACCCAGTACTTC. Its protein product is CITGPSLETQYF.

By share, this clonotype counts as medium-sized. V and J are TRBV11-2 and TRBJ2-7; 15 nucleotides line up with TRBD2. The germline CDR1 and CDR2 sequences are SGHAT and FQNNGV. The CDR3 totals 18 residues. Trimming at V came to 5 bases and at J to 0 bases, leaving 8 bases not matched to a gene. CDR3 DNA: TGTGCCAGCAGCCGGACTAGCGGGAGGGGGGGCAGCTCCTACGAGCAGTACTTC. This codes for CASSRTSGRGGSSYEQYF.

This clonotype was counted between two and nine times. The junction does not match germline at one end; this may be a read error. The chain has TRBV12-3 or TRBV12-4 and TRBJ2-4; no clear D. This CDR3 is 15 amino acids long. This chain's CDR3 is CANSFLNLAKNTQYF. CDR3 DNA sequence: TGTGCCAACAGTTTTCTAAACTTAGCCAAAAACACTCAGTACTTC.

This clonotype was seen many times. The chain is built from TRBV20-1 and TRBJ2-1; D may be TRBD2 (5 bases). This CDR3 region has 14 residues. Germline-derived CDR1 and CDR2 are DFQATT and SNEGSKA (reference sequence). V gave up 0 bases and J gave up 4 bases, with 10 bases separating them. CDR3 nucleotide sequence: TGCAGTGCTAGAGATGACCGGGGATACAATGAGCAGTTCTTC. It translates to CSARDDRGYNEQFF.

The V and J genes are TRBV7-9 and TRBJ1-6; 7 nucleotides line up with TRBD1. The CDR3 is made up of 12 amino acids. Germline V gives CDR1 SEHNR, CDR2 FQNEAQ (reference sequence). The ends lost 5 bases at V and 9 bases at J; junction bases unmatched: 1. This chain's CDR3 is CASSNRGSPLHF. CDR3 nucleotide sequence: TGTGCCAGCAGCAACAGGGGTTCACCCCTCCACTTT.

Concerning this clonotype: Germline is not matched at one junction end, which may reflect a read error. The chain uses TRBV5-6 and TRBJ2-3, with D possibly being TRBD2 (6 bases). Germline lookup yields CDR1 SGHDT and CDR2 YYEEEE. The CDR3 spans 15 residues. In DNA form, the CDR3 reads TGTGCCAACAGCATGGGACTGGGAATGTCTGATACGCAGTATTTT. Translation gives CANSMGLGMSDTQYF.

A remark on this clonotype: An end of the junction differs from the germline gene, which may be a read error. This chain uses TRBV12-5 with TRBJ1-2; unclear D gene. Germline V CDR1 and CDR2: LGHNT, FRNRAP. The CDR3 is 13 amino acids. In DNA, the CDR3 is TGTGCCAGTGGCCTGGAACTGATCTATGGCTACACCTTC. Protein sequence: CASGLELIYGYTF. The variable domain in full, completed from reference TRBV12-5 and TRBJ1-2, reads DARVTQTPRHKVTEMGQEVTMRCQPILGHNTVFWYRQTMMQGLELLAYFRNRAPLDDSGMPKDRFSAEMPDATLATLKIQPSEPRDSAVYFCASGLELIYGYTFGSGTRLTVV.

Comments on this clonotype: Relative to the germline gene, one junction end is altered; a read error may explain this. The chain has TRBV4-2 and TRBJ2-2, with 15 bases identical to TRBD2. The germline V gene encodes CDR1 LGHNA and CDR2 YNFKEQ. The CDR3 totals 19 residues. Here the CDR3 reads CGSSPRTSGGAIDIGELFF. The DNA for the CDR3 is TGTGGCAGCAGCCCTCGGACTAGCGGGGGGGCCATTGACATCGGGGAGCTGTTTTTT.

The J gene is TRBJ2-1, the V gene TRBV20-1; possibly TRBD1 for D (6 bases). CDR3 length equals 19 residues. The ends were cut back, 3 bases at V and 4 bases at J, with 28 bases in the middle. Germline CDR1 reads DFQATT; CDR2 reads SNEGSKA (reference sequence). CDR3: CSARARFGHTGKSYNEQFF. The CDR3, as DNA: TGCAGTGCTAGGGCTCGATTTGGACACACAGGGAAGTCATACAATGAGCAGTTCTTC.

The chain combines TRBV28 with TRBJ2-7, with D perhaps matching TRBD2 (6 bases). Trimming left V 7 bases short and J 4 bases short, with 20 bases between. The germline CDR1 and CDR2 sequences are MDHEN and SYDVKM. The CDR3 loop spans 15 amino acids. This chain's CDR3 is CASTSRRAGGYEQYF. The CDR3 coding sequence is TGTGCCAGCACTTCCCGGCGGGCCGGGGGTTACGAGCAGTACTTC. The variable domain in full, with the rest retrieved from reference TRBV28 and TRBJ2-7, is DVKVTQSSRYLVKRTGEKVFLECVQDMDHENMFWYRQDPGLGLRLIYFSYDVKMKEKGDIPEGYSVSREKKERFSLILESASTNQTSMYLCASTSRRAGGYEQYFGPGTRLTVT.

Notes on this clonotype: The CDR3 carries no conserved terminal phenylalanine or tryptophan, so it likely arises from a read error. Because the CDR3's place on the DNA is in doubt, the DNA is left out and the CDR3 is given as listed by TCRdb. The chain recombines TRBV4-2 with TRBJ2-3; the table's D gene call, TRBD1, was not cross checked with the DNA. Germline V gene sequence: CDR1 LGHNA, CDR2 YNFKEQ. The CDR3 sequence runs 13 residues, both termini included. This chain's CDR3 is CASSQSKGDTQYY.

This clonotype was recorded a few times. It may be a read error: a sequence one base away is much more abundant. The V and J genes are TRBV5-6 and TRBJ2-7, with a possible D match to TRBD2 (5 bases). V was clipped by 2 bases and J by 3 bases, with 15 bases between them. The CDR3 loop spans 15 amino acids. The germline V gene has CDR1 SGHDT and CDR2 YYEEEE. The CDR3, as DNA: TGTGCCAGCAGCTTTACGTGGAGCGGCAACTACGAGCAGTACTTC. Translation: CASSFTWSGNYEQYF.

Remarks on this clonotype: One end of the junction is discordant with germline, which a read error may explain. The chain links TRBV11-2 to TRBJ2-1, with D tentatively TRBD2 (5 bases). Germline CDR1 reads SGHAT; CDR2 reads FQNNGV. CDR3 size: 15 residues. The CDR3 DNA sequence: TGTGCCAGCAGCCCTCACCTGGGGATGAGGGATGAACAGTTCTTC. Translation gives CASSPHLGMRDEQFF. Full variable domain (missing parts from reference TRBV11-2 and TRBJ2-1): EAGVAQSPRYKIIEKRQSVAFWCNPISGHATLYWYQQILGQGPKLLIQFQNNGVVDDSQLPKDRFSAERLKGVDSTLKIQPAKLEDSAVYLCASSPHLGMRDEQFFGPGTRLTVL.

This clonotype has more than one count but fewer than ten. A much more abundant neighbour one base away suggests this may be a read error. V and J are TRBV28 and TRBJ1-4; D gene ambiguous. Germline CDR1 and CDR2: MDHEN and SYDVKM. V lost 4 bases and J lost 7, with 16 bases in between. The CDR3 consists of 15 residues. The CDR3 nucleotides are TGTGCCAGCAGTTGGGCGGGGTCCTTCGGTGAAAAACTGTTTTTT. This translates into CASSWAGSFGEKLFF.

With respect to this clonotype: A read error may produce the germline difference seen at one junction end. The chain employs TRBV11-3 and TRBJ1-4, with D hard to call. This CDR3 spans 13 amino acids. Germline CDR1 SGHNT, CDR2 YENEEA. The CDR3 sequence is CVSSPRLGGNPTF. The CDR3 DNA reads as TGTGTCAGCAGCCCCCGACTCGGCGGCAATCCGACCTTT.

The chain joins TRBV11-3 to TRBJ2-2; D remains unclear. Trimming removed 6 bases from V and 6 bases from J, with 17 bases in between. In germline, CDR1 is SGHNT, CDR2 YENEEA. The CDR3 consists of 15 residues. The CDR3 sequence: CASSPRVATAGELFF. The CDR3 DNA follows: TGTGCCAGCAGTCCACGAGTAGCAACGGCCGGGGAGCTGTTTTTT.

In this sample, this clonotype turned up once. The genes are TRBV4-2 and TRBJ1-6; D is unclear. Trimming pared 2 bases from V and 0 bases from J, leaving 11 bases between. CDR3 length: 17 residues. CDR1 LGHNA and CDR2 YNFKEQ come from the germline V gene. Here the CDR3 DNA reads TGTGCCAGCAGCCAACGTTTGGAGAGCTCCTATAATTCACCCCTCCACTTT. It translates to CASSQRLESSYNSPLHF.

The J gene is TRBJ2-7, the V gene TRBV20-1; 11 nucleotides align to TRBD2. This CDR3 spans 12 amino acids. Germline CDR1 DFQATT, CDR2 SNEGSKA (reference sequence). CDR3 residues: CTTSGSSYEQYF. The CDR3 region has the DNA TGCACTACTAGCGGGAGCTCCTACGAGCAGTACTTC.

This clonotype was detected ten times or more. The V call is TRBV29-1, the J call TRBJ2-3; D gene unclear. The V gene's germline CDR1 is SQVTM and CDR2 ANQGSEA. Between the trimmed V and J ends, which lost 2 bases and 5 bases, there was a span of 8 bases. The CDR3 is made up of 12 amino acids. This chain's CDR3 is CSVEQAGDTQYF. The CDR3 coding sequence is TGCAGCGTTGAACAGGCAGGAGATACGCAGTATTTT.

A note on this clonotype: A much larger clone differs from this one at a single base, so this may be a read error. The chain is built from TRBV29-1 and TRBJ2-1; 7 bases fit TRBD2. CDR1 and CDR2 from the germline V gene are SQVTM and ANQGSEA. The CDR3 length is 12 residues. Trimming cost V 7 bases and J 8 bases; bases outside gene matches: 8. As DNA, the CDR3 is TGCAGCGCTGGGGGGGTATTAGATGAGCAGTTCTTC. This codes for CSAGGVLDEQFF.

V usage is TRBV29-1 and J usage is TRBJ2-2; 13 nucleotides line up with TRBD2. The CDR3 consists of 14 residues. The germline gives CDR1 SQVTM, CDR2 ANQGSEA. V lost 8 bases, J lost 9 bases, and 9 bases stayed unmatched. CDR3 in DNA: TGCAGCACAGCAGGACTAGCGGGAGACAGGGAGCTGTTTTTT. Its protein product is CSTAGLAGDRELFF.

A remark on this clonotype: A much larger clone differs by one base, so this may be a read error. The rearrangement uses TRBV7-8 and TRBJ2-7, with D possibly matching TRBD2 (5 bases). This CDR3 contains 13 residues. The germline CDR1 and CDR2 sequences are SGHVS and FQNEAQ. In nucleotides, the CDR3 is TGTGTCAGCAGCAGTGAGCGGATATACGAGCAGTACTTC. Translation: CVSSSERIYEQYF.

This clonotype was found a few times. Compared with germline, one end of the junction differs, possibly owing to a read error. This chain joins TRBV10-3 and TRBJ2-3; no firm D call. Looked up from germline, CDR1 is ENHRY and CDR2 is SYGVKD. CDR3 length equals 14 residues. The chain's CDR3 is CAISESISTDTQYF. The CDR3 DNA reads as TGTGCCATCAGTGAGTCGATTAGCACAGACACGCAGTATTTT.

With regard to this clonotype: A much larger clone is a single base away; this may be a read error. V is TRBV20-1 and J is TRBJ2-3; 7 bases line up with TRBD1. This CDR3 region has 13 residues. Germline CDR1 reads DFQATT; CDR2 reads SNEGSKA (reference sequence). The CDR3 DNA reads as TGCAGTGCTGACGACAGGGACCCAGATGCGCAGTATTTT. Translated, it gives CSADDRDPDAQYF.